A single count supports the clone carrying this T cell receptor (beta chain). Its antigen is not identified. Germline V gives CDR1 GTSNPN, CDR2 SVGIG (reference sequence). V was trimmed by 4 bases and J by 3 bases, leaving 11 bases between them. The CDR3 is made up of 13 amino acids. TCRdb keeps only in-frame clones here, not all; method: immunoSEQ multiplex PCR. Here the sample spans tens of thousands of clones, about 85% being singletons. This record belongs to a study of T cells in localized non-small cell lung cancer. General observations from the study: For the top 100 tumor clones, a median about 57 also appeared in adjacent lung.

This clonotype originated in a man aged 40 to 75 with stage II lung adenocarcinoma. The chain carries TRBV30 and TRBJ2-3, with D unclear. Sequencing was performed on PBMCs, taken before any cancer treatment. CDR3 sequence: CAWNSGGTDTQYF. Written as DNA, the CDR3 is TGTGCCTGGAATTCGGGTGGGACAGATACGCAGTATTTT.